Following are 17 T cell receptor beta chains from one sample sequenced in a study of shared clonotypes between healthy human individuals. Sequenced by immunoSEQ multiplex PCR; TCRdb stores in-frame clones only, minus some. The sample holds roughly 2.5 million clones, just over 90% seen once. Sequenced material: naive CD4+ T cells sorted from blood. Specified subset: CD45RA+ positively selected. The receptor set was obtained from a man younger than 35 in good health.

The CDR3 sequence is CASSIILAASYEQYF. DNA for the CDR3: TGTGCCAGTAGTATAATCCTAGCTGCCTCCTACGAGCAGTACTTC. The chain joins TRBV19 to TRBJ2-7, with D perhaps TRBD2 (5 bases). Germline CDR1 and CDR2: LNHDA and SQIVND (reference sequence). Between the trimmed V and J ends, which lost 2 bases and 0 bases, there was a span of 11 bases. There are 15 residues in the CDR3.

This sequence joins TRBV30 and TRBJ1-1; D gene unclear. This CDR3 is built from 13 residues. Per germline, CDR1 GTSNPN and CDR2 SVGIG (reference sequence). Trimming took off 3 bases at V and 3 bases at J, with 11 bases between the two ends. In DNA form, the CDR3 reads TGTGCCTGGAGAGACCGATTTTACACTGAAGCTTTCTTT. It translates to CAWRDRFYTEAFF.

The DNA for the CDR3 is TGTGCCAGCAGACTGGTTAGCGGGGGCACAGATACGCAGTATTTT. It translates to CASRLVSGGTDTQYF. The gene calls are TRBV6-4 and TRBJ2-3; 8 bases agree with TRBD2. This CDR3 is built from 15 residues. The trim removed 6 bases at V and 1 base at J, leaving 6 bases unmatched. Germline loops: CDR1 MRHNA, CDR2 SNTAGT.

The rearrangement uses TRBV6-5 and TRBJ1-3, with D tentatively TRBD1 (6 bases). The germline V gene encodes CDR1 MNHEY and CDR2 SVGAGI. The CDR3 extends over 16 amino acids. V lost 0 bases, J lost 0 bases, and 9 bases lay in between. In DNA form, the CDR3 reads TGTGCCAGCAGTTACTCTGGACAGCGCTCTGGAAACACCATATATTTT. It codes for CASSYSGQRSGNTIYF.

J is TRBJ1-1 and V is TRBV5-1; no definite D call. CDR1 is SGHRS, CDR2 YFSETQ, per germline. Trimming took off 7 bases at V and 1 base at J, with 11 bases between the two ends. This CDR3 is 13 amino acids long. The CDR3 DNA reads TGCGCCAGCGGCCAAGGCAGGAACACTGAAGCTTTCTTT. Translation gives CASGQGRNTEAFF.

In its sample, this clone was seen once. The genes are TRBV30 and TRBJ2-6; 7 bases are a match to TRBD1. CDR1 GTSNPN and CDR2 SVGIG come from the germline V gene (reference sequence). The J segment lost 0 bases and the V segment lost 3 bases, leaving 5 bases of the junction unmatched. The CDR3 runs 16 residues. Written as DNA, the CDR3 is TGTGCCTGGAGATGGGACAGCCTCTCTGGGGCCAACGTCCTGACTTTC. Its translation: CAWRWDSLSGANVLTF.

J is TRBJ1-5 and V is TRBV5-4; unclear D gene. V lost 4 bases and J 2 bases, leaving 10 bases between the germline ends. This CDR3 contains 14 residues. Per germline, CDR1 SGHNT and CDR2 YYREEE (reference sequence). This CDR3 is CASSEKGGNQPQHF. CDR3 bases: TGTGCCAGCAGCGAAAAAGGTGGCAATCAGCCCCAGCATTTT. The whole variable domain, remainder taken from reference TRBV5-4 and TRBJ1-5, is ETGVTQSPTHLIKTRGQQVTLRCSSQSGHNTVSWYQQALGQGPQFIFQYYREEENGRGNFPPRFSGLQFPNYSSELNVNALELDDSALYLCASSEKGGNQPQHFGDGTRLSIL.

The CDR3 is CASRYEPGSYEQYF. Here the CDR3 DNA reads TGTGCCAGCCGATACGAGCCGGGGTCCTACGAGCAGTACTTC. J is TRBJ2-7 and V is TRBV6-1; the D gene is possibly TRBD2 (5 bases). The CDR3 length is 14 residues. V shed 8 bases and J shed 1 base, with 15 bases lying between them. Looked up from germline, CDR1 is MNHNS and CDR2 is SASEGT.

The chain is built from TRBV18 and TRBJ1-3, with D possibly matching TRBD1 (5 bases). This CDR3 is 15 amino acids long. Germline V gene sequence: CDR1 KGHSH, CDR2 LQKENI. V was cut by 3 bases and J by 3 bases, with 12 bases left in between. DNA of the CDR3: TGTGCCAGCTCACCTCAGCAGGGTAGTGGAAACACCATATATTTT. This sequence encodes CASSPQQGSGNTIYF.

Concerning this clone: The sample has other DNA sequences that encode this CDR3 too. J is TRBJ1-6 and V is TRBV30; D remains unclear. The CDR3 loop spans 12 amino acids. V shed 2 bases and J shed 7 bases, with 6 bases lying between them. CDR1 and CDR2 (germline): GTSNPN, SVGIG (reference sequence). CDR3 nucleotide sequence: TGTGCCTGGAGTCGGACCAATTCACCCCTCCACTTT. Encoded protein: CAWSRTNSPLHF.

CDR3: CASSPGGRYNEQFF. CDR3 DNA sequence: TGTGCCAGCAGCCCAGGGGGCCGCTACAATGAGCAGTTCTTC. V gene TRBV14 combines with J gene TRBJ2-1, with 8 bases identical to TRBD1. There are 14 residues in the CDR3. Looked up from germline, CDR1 is SGHDN and CDR2 is FVKESK. V dropped 4 bases and J dropped 3; count of bases not matched to a gene: 2.

V is TRBV18 and J is TRBJ2-3, with 9 bases identical to TRBD2. This CDR3 is 16 amino acids long. V shed 7 bases and J 0 bases; nucleotides not matched to a gene: 8. From germline, CDR1 is KGHSH and CDR2 LQKENI. For the CDR3, the DNA is TGTGCCAGCTTATCCGGGACTAGCAGAAGCACAGATACGCAGTATTTT. Translating gives CASLSGTSRSTDTQYF.

Here the CDR3 reads CASRSSGSQDTQYF. In DNA form, the CDR3 reads TGCGCCAGCAGATCTAGCGGGAGTCAAGATACGCAGTATTTT. This rearrangement joins TRBV5-1 to TRBJ2-3, with TRBD2 matching over 10 bases. This CDR3 contains 14 residues. The junction had 5 bases not matched to a gene; V was cut back by 5 bases and J by 5 bases. CDR1 and CDR2 (germline): SGHRS, YFSETQ.

The rearrangement links TRBV5-1 to TRBJ1-2, with a tentative D call TRBD1 (5 bases). The CDR3 sequence is 12 residues long. V was shortened by 3 bases and J by 6 bases, with 9 bases between the two germline ends. Germline-derived CDR1 and CDR2 are SGHRS and YFSETQ. This CDR3 is CASSSGLNGYTF. Here the CDR3 DNA reads TGCGCCAGCAGCTCAGGGTTGAATGGCTACACCTTC. Filled out from reference TRBV5-1 and TRBJ1-2, the complete variable domain reads KAGVTQTPRYLIKTRGQQVTLSCSPISGHRSVSWYQQTPGQGLQFLFEYFSETQRNKGNFPGRFSGRQFSNSRSEMNVSTLELGDSALYLCASSSGLNGYTFGSGTRLTVV.

The chain is built from TRBV21-1 and TRBJ2-3; the tabulated D call, TRBD1, remains unverified against the DNA. TRBV21-1 corresponds to a pseudogene. CDR3 length: 22 residues. CDR3 nucleotide sequence: TGTGCCAGCAGCAAAGTTGGGGGGACAGGGGGCTGTAGGAATCTGCTCACAGATACGCAGTATTTT. Its translation: CASSKVGGTGGCRNLLTDTQYF.

In this sample, this clone turned up once. This rearrangement joins TRBV30 to TRBJ2-5; 7 positions match TRBD2. This CDR3 has 15 amino acids. From germline, CDR1 is GTSNPN and CDR2 SVGIG (reference sequence). V shed 3 bases and J 4 bases; nucleotides not matched to a gene: 11. The CDR3 sequence: CAWSEGLDGGETQYF. The CDR3 bases are TGTGCCTGGAGCGAAGGACTAGATGGGGGAGAGACCCAGTACTTC.

V and J are TRBV6-4 and TRBJ1-6; 7 nucleotides match TRBD1. The ends lost 3 bases at V and 4 bases at J; junction bases unmatched: 3. Germline values: CDR1 MRHNA, CDR2 SNTAGT. The CDR3 contains 15 residues. The CDR3 sequence is CASSEQGGYNSPLHF. DNA for the CDR3: TGTGCCAGCAGTGAGCAGGGGGGGTATAATTCACCCCTCCACTTT.